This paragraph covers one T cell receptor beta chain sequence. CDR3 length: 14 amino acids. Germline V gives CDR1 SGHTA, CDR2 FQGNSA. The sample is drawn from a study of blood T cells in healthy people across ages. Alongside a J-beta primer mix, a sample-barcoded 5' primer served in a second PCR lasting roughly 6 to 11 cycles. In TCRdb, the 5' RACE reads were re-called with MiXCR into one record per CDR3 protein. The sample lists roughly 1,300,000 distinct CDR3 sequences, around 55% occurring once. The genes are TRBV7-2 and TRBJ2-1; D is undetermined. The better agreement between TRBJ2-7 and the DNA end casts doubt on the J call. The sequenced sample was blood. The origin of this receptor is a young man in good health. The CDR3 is CASSSSIAYNEQYF. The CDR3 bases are TGTGCCAGCAGCTCATCTATAGCCTACAATGAGCAGTACTTC.